The clone carrying this T cell receptor (beta chain) was recorded only once. Only in-frame clones appear in the TCRdb table, and some are missing; sequencing was by immunoSEQ multiplex PCR. The sample has around 200,000 clones, approximately 87% seen once. This specimen belongs to a study of blood T cell repertoires in COVID-19. In the study overall: Spain, Italy and the United States supplied samples that represented acute and convalescent COVID-19. T cells, B-cell-depleted T cells, or PBMCs provided the cDNA or gDNA that served as material.

The germline V gene has CDR1 SQVTM and CDR2 ANQGSEA. V lost 5 bases to trimming and J lost 4 bases, with 10 bases between them. The CDR3 length is 12 residues. This TCR derives from a woman between 18 and 30 years old who had recovered from COVID-19. The chain joins TRBV29-1 to TRBJ2-3; D is perhaps TRBD2 (5 bases). Sequenced input: peripheral blood. CDR3 DNA sequence: TGCAGCGTTCGGACTGATTCAGATACGCAGTATTTT. Its translation: CSVRTDSDTQYF.